These T cell receptor beta chains were read from a single sample in a study of blood T cell repertoires in COVID-19. The table came from immunoSEQ multiplex PCR; TCRdb's copy has only in-frame clones and leaves some out. Among fewer than 200,000 clones, roughly four fifths were seen once, and the ten largest hold 20% to 25%. The sequencing input was peripheral blood. These receptor sequences come from an elderly woman with acute or convalescent COVID-19. Both conserved end residues are part of each CDR3. D genes are given only for firm matches. Only part of the rows carry a size: once, few, many, or a class if the clone is expanded.

d_gene | j_gene | abundance | v_gene | CDR3nt | CDR3aa
NA | TRBJ2-2 | NA | TRBV5-4 | TGTGCCAGCAGCTTGCAGGGGAACACCGGGGAGCTGTTTTTT | CASSLQGNTGELFF
TRBD2 | TRBJ2-1 | NA | TRBV9 | TGTGCCAGCAGCGTATCTAAAGCTAGCGGGTTCAATGAGCAGTTCTTC | CASSVSKASGFNEQFF
TRBD2 | TRBJ2-3 | NA | TRBV5-6 | TGTGCCAGCAGCTGGGACGGGAGGGCTGTCACAGATACGCAGTATTTT | CASSWDGRAVTDTQYF
NA | TRBJ2-5 | NA | TRBV5-1 | TGCGCCAGCAGCTACCTCACAGGACGGGGGGCAGAGACCCAGTACTTC | CASSYLTGRGAETQYF
NA | TRBJ1-4 | NA | TRBV25-1 | TGTGCCAGCAGTGAACCGCAGGGAGGAACTAATGAAAAACTGTTTTTT | CASSEPQGGTNEKLFF
TRBD1 | TRBJ1-6 | once | TRBV3-1/TRBV3-2 | TGTGCCAGCAGCCCGGACAGGGCATATTCACCCCTCCACTTT | CASSPDRAYSPLHF
NA | TRBJ1-5 | many | TRBV27 | TGTGCCAGCAGTTTAAGCGCAGGGGTTCAGCCCCAGCATTTT | CASSLSAGVQPQHF
NA | TRBJ1-5 | NA | TRBV30 | TGTGCCTGGAGCGGGGGGGGCAATCAGCCCCAGCATTTT | CAWSGGGNQPQHF
TRBD1 | TRBJ1-2 | NA | TRBV6-4 | TGTGCCAGCAGCCGAGCGCACACAGGGGAGTATGGCTACACCTTC | CASSRAHTGEYGYTF
TRBD1 | TRBJ1-1 | NA | TRBV5-1 | TGCGCCAGCAGCTTCTATGACAGGGTGACTGAAGCTTTCTTT | CASSFYDRVTEAFF
NA | TRBJ2-7 | NA | TRBV27 | TGTGCCAGCAGTTTAACCGGGTTCTCCTACGAGCAGTACTTC | CASSLTGFSYEQYF
NA | TRBJ1-5 | NA | TRBV18 | TGTGCCAGCTCCGGGGAACAGGGCTTACAGCCCCAGCATTTT | CASSGEQGLQPQHF
TRBD2 | TRBJ2-5 | few | TRBV7-9 | TGTGCCAGCAGCTTAGGTCGGGGAGGGAGCGAGACCCAGTACTTC | CASSLGRGGSETQYF
NA | TRBJ1-6 | NA | TRBV7-9 | TGTGCCAGCAGCTTAACCTCCGGAGCCGCCTATAATTCACCCCTCCACTTT | CASSLTSGAAYNSPLHF
NA | TRBJ2-5 | once | TRBV27 | TGTGCCAGCAGTTTAGGGGGGTGGGGAGAGACCCAGTACTTC | CASSLGGWGETQYF
TRBD2 | TRBJ2-7 | NA | TRBV11-2 | TGTGCCAGCAGCTTGGGACTAGCGGCGGTCGTTCCGTACTTC | CASSLGLAAVVPYF
NA | TRBJ1-3 | NA | TRBV5-8 | TGTGCCAGCAGCTTGGTTGGCGGGTACTCTGGAAACACCATATATTTT | CASSLVGGYSGNTIYF
NA | TRBJ2-7 | few | TRBV4-1 | TGCGCCAGCAGCCAGGGAGCCGGGATCGGCGACGAGCAGTACTTC | CASSQGAGIGDEQYF
TRBD1 | TRBJ1-3 | NA | TRBV5-5 | TGTGCCAGCAGCTTGGATAATGGGGGGACAGGGATAAAGCGAAACACCATATATTTT | CASSLDNGGTGIKRNTIYF
NA | TRBJ2-7 | NA | TRBV6-5 | TGTGCCAGCAGACGGACAGCATTCGAGCAGTACTTC | CASRRTAFEQYF
NA | TRBJ1-2 | NA | TRBV19 | TGTGCCAGTAGTGAAAGCTTCTATGGCTACACCTTC | CASSESFYGYTF
NA | TRBJ2-3 | NA | TRBV4-2 | TGTGCCAGCAGCGCGCGGAGTCAGGGGGATACGCAGTATTTT | CASSARSQGDTQYF
NA | TRBJ1-1 | NA | TRBV7-9 | TGTGCCAGCAGCTTAGCACTCGGGGGAGGGACTGAAGCTTTCTTT | CASSLALGGGTEAFF
TRBD1 | TRBJ1-2 | NA | TRBV3-1/TRBV3-2 | TGTGCCAGCAGCTTCCAGGGGGTCGGCTACACCTTC | CASSFQGVGYTF
NA | TRBJ1-4 | NA | TRBV18 | TGTGCCAGCTCACCGAGGGCCCGCGGGGATGAAAAACTGTTTTTT | CASSPRARGDEKLFF
NA | TRBJ2-2 | NA | TRBV7-6 | TGTGCCAGCAGCTTACGACAGGCCAACACCGGGGAGCTGTTTTTT | CASSLRQANTGELFF
NA | TRBJ1-5 | NA | TRBV2 | TGTGCCAGCAGTGAAAGCGTAAATCAGCCCCAGCATTTT | CASSESVNQPQHF
TRBD1 | TRBJ1-4 | NA | TRBV7-9 | TGTGCCAGCAGCCGAACCGGGACAGGGGCGTCTGAACTGTTTTTT | CASSRTGTGASELFF
NA | TRBJ2-1 | NA | TRBV7-2 | TGTGCCAGCAGCCCAGATACCCCCACCAATGAGCAGTTCTTC | CASSPDTPTNEQFF
TRBD2 | TRBJ2-7 | NA | TRBV6-5 | TGTGCCAGCAGCGGGACTAGCGGGATTTACGAGCAGTACTTC | CASSGTSGIYEQYF
TRBD1 | TRBJ1-2 | NA | TRBV24-1 | TGTGCCACCAGTGACCCAAGACAGGGGGCAGGAGGCTACACCTTC | CATSDPRQGAGGYTF
TRBD2 | TRBJ2-7 | NA | TRBV5-6 | TGTGCCAGCAGCTTGCAGGGAGGGGACTACGAGCAGTACTTC | CASSLQGGDYEQYF
NA | TRBJ2-7 | few | TRBV2 | TGTGCCAGCTTACAGGGGAGGTACGAGCAGTACTTC | CASLQGRYEQYF
TRBD1 | TRBJ1-6 | once | TRBV14 | TGTGCCAGCAGCGGACAGGGGGCAGGTTCACCCCTCCACTTT | CASSGQGAGSPLHF
TRBD1 | TRBJ2-1 | NA | TRBV5-4 | TGTGCCAGCACACTAGACAGGGGCTCCTACAATGAGCAGTTCTTC | CASTLDRGSYNEQFF
TRBD2 | TRBJ2-2 | NA | TRBV7-9 | TGTGCCAGCAGCTCGGCTAGCGGGAGGAAGGCCGGGGAGCTGTTTTTT | CASSSASGRKAGELFF
TRBD1 | TRBJ1-1 | NA | TRBV20-1 | TGCACCGGGACAGTGAACACTGAAGCTTTCTTT | CTGTVNTEAFF
NA | TRBJ2-1 | NA | TRBV30 | TGTGCCTGGAGTAAAGAGCTAGCGCCCAACAATGAGCAGTTCTTC | CAWSKELAPNNEQFF
NA | TRBJ1-3 | few | TRBV9 | TGTGCCTCAGGGGAGGGAAACTCTGGAAACACCATATATTTT | CASGEGNSGNTIYF
NA | TRBJ2-1 | NA | TRBV3-1/TRBV3-2 | TGTGCCAGCAGCCAAGTAGGGACTTCCCCCTACAATGAGCAGTTCTTC | CASSQVGTSPYNEQFF
NA | TRBJ2-3 | few | TRBV5-1 | TGCGCCAGCAGCTCCCCAGGTGGCGGGTACACAGATACGCAGTATTTT | CASSSPGGGYTDTQYF
NA | TRBJ1-6 | NA | TRBV6-5 | TGTGCCAGCAGTTACTCTAGCGGATCACCCCTCCACTTT | CASSYSSGSPLHF
TRBD2 | TRBJ2-5 | few | TRBV24-1 | TGTGCCACCAGTGATAGGGTGGGAGGGAAAGAGACCCAGTACTTC | CATSDRVGGKETQYF
NA | TRBJ1-1 | NA | TRBV5-1 | TGCGCCAGCAGCGAACAGGGGAACACTGAAGCTTTCTTT | CASSEQGNTEAFF
TRBD2 | TRBJ2-7 | NA | TRBV6-2/TRBV6-3 | TGTGCCAGCAGTACCCCGGGCCTAGCGGGCCTCTACGAGCAGTACTTC | CASSTPGLAGLYEQYF
NA | TRBJ1-2 | NA | TRBV18 | TGTGCCAGCTCTCGGGGTGGGGGCGATGGCTACACCTTC | CASSRGGGDGYTF
NA | TRBJ2-7 | NA | TRBV7-2 | TGTGCCAGCAGCCCCCGACAGTCCTACGAGCAGTACTTC | CASSPRQSYEQYF
NA | TRBJ1-1 | NA | TRBV9 | TGTGCCAGCAGCGTAGAGTTATGGAGCACTGAAGCTTTCTTT | CASSVELWSTEAFF
NA | TRBJ2-3 | NA | TRBV20-1 | TGCAGTGCCGACCCGGGGGATACGCAGTATTTT | CSADPGDTQYF
NA | TRBJ2-1 | NA | TRBV2 | TGTGCCAGCAGTGAACTCGTCCATGAGCAGTTCTTC | CASSELVHEQFF
TRBD1 | TRBJ2-5 | once | TRBV5-1 | TGCGCCAGCAGCCCGAACCCGACAGGGGGCTTGGAGACCCAGTACTTC | CASSPNPTGGLETQYF
TRBD2 | TRBJ2-3 | NA | TRBV19 | TGTGCCAGTAGGGGGACTAGCGGCACAGATACGCAGTATTTT | CASRGTSGTDTQYF
TRBD1 | TRBJ1-1 | NA | TRBV6-5 | TGTGCCAGCAGTTTGGACAGGCAGAACACTGAAGCTTTCTTT | CASSLDRQNTEAFF
NA | TRBJ2-2 | few | TRBV5-4 | TGTGCCAGCAGCCTAGTTAGAAACACCGGGGAGCTGTTTTTT | CASSLVRNTGELFF
TRBD1 | TRBJ1-2 | NA | TRBV19 | TGTGCCAGTAGTACCTACGGGACAGTGAAAGATGGCTACACCTTC | CASSTYGTVKDGYTF
NA | TRBJ1-1 | NA | TRBV25-1 | TGTGCCAGCAGTGAAACCGGGAAGAACACTGAAGCTTTCTTT | CASSETGKNTEAFF
NA | TRBJ1-2 | NA | TRBV5-1 | TGCGCCAGCAGCCCCGGGGGGGCTAACTATGGCTACACCTTC | CASSPGGANYGYTF